This T cell receptor beta chain emerged from a study of cytomegalovirus exposure and HLA in healthy donors. Broader study findings: Reported performance of the classifier showed diagnosis of cytomegalovirus status with high specificity and sensitivity. Among CMV-associated TCR beta chains, most appeared HLA-restricted in a later analysis. A later analysis reportedly identified an Asian-associated ancestry cluster as carrying fewer N-insertions than the 666-donor mean. Earlier analysis yielded a pattern in which most TCR beta V segments were productive about 87% or about 30% of the time.

13 Jbeta primers and 60 Vbeta primers were used for the PCR. Measured with immunoSEQ multiplex PCR; TCRdb has only the in-frame clones, and not every one. This sample has 150,000 to 200,000 clones, with nearly 80% found just once. This clone was observed once. Its antigen is undetermined. This TCR was recovered from a woman in her twenties or thirties in good health and CMV-seropositive. The sequenced sample consisted of PBMCs.

The CDR3 coding sequence is TGTGCCACCAGCAGGGCTGACTCAGGGATTGATACGCAGTATTTT. It is translated as CATSRADSGIDTQYF. J is TRBJ2-3 and V is TRBV15; D perhaps matches TRBD1 (5 bases). Germline V CDR1 and CDR2: LNHNV, YYDKDF (reference sequence). The CDR3 totals 15 residues. V shed 3 bases and J shed 6 bases, with 16 bases lying between them.